Listed here are 5 T cell receptor beta chains from one sample, sequenced in a study of blood T cell repertoires in COVID-19. Produced via immunoSEQ multiplex PCR; TCRdb's table is partial and in-frame only. Of about 200,000 clones in the sample, over 75% were seen once. The sample was peripheral blood. Every receptor here comes from a man in his fifties or sixties with acute or convalescent COVID-19.

The J gene is TRBJ1-2, the V gene TRBV7-2, with a tentative D call TRBD1 (5 bases). Trimming stripped 5 bases from V and 7 bases from J, with 23 bases between. In germline, CDR1 is SGHTA, CDR2 FQGNSA. The CDR3 is 16 residues long. The CDR3 loop is CASSPGMTVPAGGYTF. CDR3 DNA sequence: TGTGCCAGCAGCCCCGGAATGACAGTCCCGGCTGGTGGCTACACCTTC.

The genes are TRBV27 and TRBJ2-1; 7 nucleotides align to TRBD2. CDR1 MNHEY and CDR2 SMNVEV come from the germline V gene (reference sequence). The CDR3 totals 13 residues. V dropped 5 bases and J dropped 11; count of bases not matched to a gene: 9. CDR3 coding DNA: TGTGCCAGCAGTGCGGGAGCCCCCGAAAAGCAGTTCTTC. Its protein is CASSAGAPEKQFF.

The chain links TRBV7-8 to TRBJ1-4; D call uncertain. CDR3 length equals 15 residues. Germline V gene lookup returns CDR1 SGHVS and CDR2 FQNEAQ. Trimming took 5 bases from V and 0 from J, leaving 10 bases between them. This CDR3 reads CASSPMTTTNEKLFF. Written as DNA, the CDR3 is TGTGCCAGCAGCCCGATGACAACAACTAATGAAAAACTGTTTTTT.

The J gene is TRBJ1-6, the V gene TRBV3-1 (or the pseudogene TRBV3-2); no reliable D call. This CDR3 contains 15 residues. Per germline, CDR1 LGHDT and CDR2 YNNKEL (reference sequence). Trimming cost V 1 base and J 0 bases, with 4 bases left between them. This CDR3 reads CASSQGSSYNSPLHF. In nucleotides, the CDR3 is TGTGCCAGCAGCCAAGGTAGCTCCTATAATTCACCCCTCCACTTT.

This clone was found once. The CDR3 here is CASSEHEVYEQYF. The DNA for the CDR3 is TGCGCCAGCAGTGAACATGAAGTTTACGAGCAGTACTTC. The chain recombines TRBV10-2 with TRBJ2-7; D remains ambiguous. Germline V CDR1 and CDR2: WSHSY, SAAADI. V lost 3 bases to trimming and J lost 4 bases, with 10 bases between them. The CDR3 loop spans 13 amino acids.